The 22 T cell receptor beta chains below come from one sample, sequenced in a study of blood T cell repertoires in COVID-19. Using immunoSEQ multiplex PCR, the repertoire was profiled, and TCRdb retains in-frame clones only, with some absent. The repertoire holds about 300,000 clones, with approximately 81% as singletons. The sample was PBMCs or T cells enriched from blood (not recorded which). The receptors stem from a woman in her forties or fifties who had recovered from COVID-19.

This sequence joins TRBV19 and TRBJ2-2; TRBD1 matches 7 bases. The CDR3 consists of 14 residues. Trimming took 3 bases from V and 8 from J; bases not matched to a gene: 6. CDR1 is LNHDA, CDR2 SQIVND, per germline (reference sequence). CDR3 in DNA: TGTGCCAGTAGTATGCTTAGGGGGCGAGGGGAGCTGTTTTTT. Translation gives CASSMLRGRGELFF.

This chain joins TRBV5-1 and TRBJ1-2; tentatively, D is TRBD1 (5 bases). This CDR3 comprises 15 residues. The germline V gene encodes CDR1 SGHRS and CDR2 YFSETQ. Between the trimmed V and J ends, which lost 4 bases and 1 base, there was a span of 14 bases. As DNA, the CDR3 is TGCGCCAGCAGCATCCAGCCGGGACTTAACTATGGCTACACCTTC. Protein: CASSIQPGLNYGYTF.

The chain recombines TRBV7-9 with TRBJ2-3; 9 nucleotides align to TRBD2. Germline V lookup: CDR1 SEHNR, CDR2 FQNEAQ (reference sequence). This CDR3 contains 17 residues. V shed 4 bases, J shed 3 bases, and the junction held 11 bases outside the gene matches. The CDR3 DNA follows: TGTGCCAGCAGCTCCATCGTAGCGGGAGAGGCAACAGATACGCAGTATTTT. It yields the protein CASSSIVAGEATDTQYF.

The rearrangement uses TRBV10-2 and TRBJ1-2; no definite D call. Germline CDR1 and CDR2: WSHSY and SAAADI. V lost 3 bases, J lost 2 bases, and 10 bases lay in between. The CDR3 has 14 residues. The CDR3 loop reads CASSDDTTNYGYTF. The DNA of the CDR3 is TGCGCCAGCAGTGATGACACGACGAACTATGGCTACACCTTC.

This chain connects TRBV19 to TRBJ1-6; possibly TRBD1 for D (6 bases). CDR3 length equals 15 residues. Trimming stripped 4 bases from V and 4 bases from J, with 11 bases between. Germline lookup yields CDR1 LNHDA and CDR2 SQIVND (reference sequence). The CDR3 is CASSTSGTYNSPLHF. The DNA of the CDR3 is TGTGCCAGTAGTACCTCCGGGACATATAATTCACCCCTCCACTTT.

The CDR3 DNA follows: TGTGCCAGCAGCTTGGGGCGGGAAGAGACCCAGTACTTC. It translates to CASSLGREETQYF. The rearrangement links TRBV5-6 to TRBJ2-5; D is possibly TRBD2 (5 bases). Looked up from germline, CDR1 is SGHDT and CDR2 is YYEEEE. The CDR3 is 13 amino acids. The ends were cut back, 0 bases at V and 3 bases at J, with 6 bases in the middle. The complete variable domain, with remaining parts taken from reference TRBV5-6 and TRBJ2-5, reads DAGVTQSPTHLIKTRGQQVTLRCSPKSGHDTVSWYQQALGQGPQFIFQYYEEEERQRGNFPDRFSGHQFPNYSSELNVNALLLGDSALYLCASSLGREETQYFGPGTRLLVL.

The chain employs TRBV6-5 and TRBJ2-7; D unresolved. The CDR3 runs to 15 residues. Germline V gene lookup returns CDR1 MNHEY and CDR2 SVGAGI. The V end was cut by 6 bases, the J end by 0 bases, with 15 bases between. The CDR3 region has the DNA TGTGCCAGCAGCCGAGAAACGAGAACCTCCTACGAGCAGTACTTC. Translation gives CASSRETRTSYEQYF.

The chain couples TRBV10-1 to TRBJ2-1; 15 bases align to TRBD2. CDR3 length: 17 residues. Unmatched junction bases numbered 4, after V lost 4 bases and J lost 3 bases. CDR1 and CDR2 from the germline V gene are WNHNN and SYGVQD (reference sequence). CDR3 nucleotide sequence: TGCGCCAGCAGTGGGACTAGCGGGAGGGGGGGCTACAATGAGCAGTTCTTC. Translating gives CASSGTSGRGGYNEQFF.

The V call is TRBV10-3, the J call TRBJ2-4; D not resolved. Trimming removed 2 bases at V and 3 bases at J, with 8 bases between. The CDR3 runs to 14 residues. Germline lookup yields CDR1 ENHRY and CDR2 SYGVKD. For the CDR3, the DNA is TGTGCCATCAGTGAGACTGGCGGCAAAAACATTCAGTACTTC. Protein product: CAISETGGKNIQYF.

The chain employs TRBV10-2 and TRBJ1-1; D ambiguous. The germline V gene has CDR1 WSHSY and CDR2 SAAADI. With 2 bases removed from V and 3 bases from J, the gap between germline ends came to 7 bases. The CDR3 sequence is 13 residues long. CDR3 residues: CASSEEGYTEAFF. The CDR3 bases are TGCGCCAGCAGTGAGGAGGGTTACACTGAAGCTTTCTTT.

This clone was detected once. Written as DNA, the CDR3 is TGTGCCAGCAGCCCATCCCAGAGGACAGGGGCCTACAATGAGCAGTTCTTC. It yields the protein CASSPSQRTGAYNEQFF. This chain uses TRBV7-3 with TRBJ2-1; 9 bases are shared with TRBD1. The V gene's germline CDR1 is SGHTA and CDR2 FQGTGA. This CDR3 has 17 amino acids. Trimming took 5 bases from V and 2 from J; bases not matched to a gene: 10.

The rearrangement joins TRBV18 to TRBJ1-1; 7 nucleotides match TRBD1. Germline loops: CDR1 KGHSH, CDR2 LQKENI. The junction had 4 bases not matched to a gene; V was cut back by 5 bases and J by 1 base. The CDR3 sequence is 14 residues long. The CDR3 DNA follows: TGTGCCAGCTCAGCGGGACAGAGGAACACTGAAGCTTTCTTT. It is translated as CASSAGQRNTEAFF. Full variable domain (remainder filled in from reference TRBV18 and TRBJ1-1): NAGVMQNPRHLVRRRGQEARLRCSPMKGHSHVYWYRQLPEEGLKFMVYLQKENIIDESGMPKERFSAEFPKEGPSILRIQQVVRGDSAAYFCASSAGQRNTEAFFGQGTRLTVV.

In this sample, this clone turned up once. This chain joins TRBV6-6 and TRBJ2-5, with TRBD2 identical over 11 bases. J gave up 3 bases and V 2 bases, and 2 bases lay outside the gene matches. Per germline, CDR1 MNHNY and CDR2 SVGAGI (reference sequence). The CDR3 has 15 amino acids. CDR3 nucleotide sequence: TGTGCCAGCAGTTACCTGGGACTAGCGGAAGAGACCCAGTACTTC. It specifies CASSYLGLAEETQYF.

CDR3 region: CASSLSYKLNTEAFF. In DNA form, the CDR3 reads TGTGCCAGCAGCTTGTCGTACAAGTTGAACACTGAAGCTTTCTTT. This chain links TRBV7-2 with TRBJ1-1; no definite D call. This CDR3 has 15 amino acids. V lost 3 bases to trimming and J lost 0 bases, with 11 bases between them. The germline V gene encodes CDR1 SGHTA and CDR2 FQGNSA.

The chain couples TRBV11-3 to TRBJ2-5; TRBD1 matches 9 bases. Germline lookup yields CDR1 SGHNT and CDR2 YENEEA. V shed 4 bases and J 1 base; nucleotides not matched to a gene: 4. The CDR3 totals 15 residues. Here the CDR3 DNA reads TGTGCCAGCAGCTCAAGGACAGGGGCCCAAGAGACCCAGTACTTC. It codes for CASSSRTGAQETQYF. The full variable domain, rest sourced from reference TRBV11-3 and TRBJ2-5, is EAGVVQSPRYKIIEKKQPVAFWCNPISGHNTLYWYLQNLGQGPELLIRYENEEAVDDSQLPKDRFSAERLKGVDSTLKIQPAELGDSAVYLCASSSRTGAQETQYFGPGTRLLVL.

The V gene is TRBV7-9, the J gene TRBJ1-6; D is perhaps TRBD1 (5 bases). The ends were cut back, 10 bases at V and 1 base at J, with 17 bases in the middle. Germline V gene lookup returns CDR1 SEHNR and CDR2 FQNEAQ (reference sequence). CDR3 length equals 16 residues. CDR3 amino acids: CATELQDLSYNSPLHF. As DNA, the CDR3 is TGTGCCACTGAACTACAGGATTTGTCCTATAATTCACCCCTCCACTTT. The full variable domain, rest sourced from reference TRBV7-9 and TRBJ1-6, is DTGVSQNPRHKITKRGQNVTFRCDPISEHNRLYWYRQTLGQGPEFLTYFQNEAQLEKSRLLSDRFSAERPKGSFSTLEIQRTEQGDSAMYLCATELQDLSYNSPLHFGNGTRLTVT.

The chain recombines TRBV29-1 with TRBJ1-3, with D tentatively TRBD1 (5 bases). Trimming left V 2 bases short and J 4 bases short, with 21 bases between. The V gene's germline CDR1 is SQVTM and CDR2 ANQGSEA. The CDR3 totals 17 residues. In DNA form, the CDR3 reads TGCAGCGTTGAATGGGAAGACAGTGGAGAGCCAGGAAACACCATATATTTT. Amino acid sequence: CSVEWEDSGEPGNTIYF.

The chain recombines TRBV18 with TRBJ2-5; 8 bases are a match to TRBD1. CDR1 KGHSH and CDR2 LQKENI come from the germline V gene. Germline trimming cut 5 bases from V and 4 bases from J; bases unmatched to any gene: 6. CDR3 length equals 14 residues. CDR3 sequence (DNA): TGTGCCAGCTCAAAAGACAGGGGTGGAGAGACCCAGTACTTC. Its protein is CASSKDRGGETQYF.

The chain is built from TRBV6-5 and TRBJ1-1, with D uncertain. The CDR3 covers 15 residues. Between the trimmed V and J ends, which lost 6 bases and 0 bases, there was a span of 14 bases. Germline CDR1 is MNHEY and CDR2 is SVGAGI. This CDR3 reads CASRAGPLMNTEAFF. CDR3 DNA: TGTGCCAGCAGGGCAGGTCCCCTTATGAACACTGAAGCTTTCTTT.

The chain uses TRBV5-6 and TRBJ2-3; TRBD2 matches 7 bases. After removal of 4 bases from V and 1 base from J, the junction contained 3 bases not matched to a gene. The CDR3 contains 14 residues. The germline V gene encodes CDR1 SGHDT and CDR2 YYEEEE. The CDR3, as DNA: TGTGCCAGCAGCATAGGACTAGGCACAGATACGCAGTATTTT. This sequence encodes CASSIGLGTDTQYF.

CDR3 DNA sequence: TGTGCCAGTAGTCTGGACAGGGGGGAGCCCCAGCATTTT. Protein product: CASSLDRGEPQHF. The chain carries TRBV19 and TRBJ1-5, with TRBD1 matching 10 bases. The V gene end was trimmed by 5 bases and the J gene end by 8 bases; junction bases not matched to a gene: 3. The germline V gene has CDR1 LNHDA and CDR2 SQIVND (reference sequence). This CDR3 spans 13 amino acids.

The V call is TRBV28, the J call TRBJ2-2, with D maybe TRBD2 (6 bases). This CDR3 has 15 amino acids. In germline, CDR1 is MDHEN, CDR2 SYDVKM. With 4 bases removed from V and 6 bases from J, the gap between germline ends came to 15 bases. CDR3 sequence reads: CASSYTGDVAGELFF. For the CDR3, the DNA is TGTGCCAGCAGTTATACGGGGGATGTGGCCGGGGAGCTGTTTTTT.